The 21 T cell receptor beta chains below all came from one sample that was sequenced in a study of T-cell reconstitution after alpha-beta-depleted transplantation in children (dated by TCRdb to 2016 to 2017). Library preparation used PCR. The instrument given in TCRdb is Illumina HiSeq 2500. TCR libraries were prepared with molecular barcoding, using unique molecular identifiers to normalize TCRbeta repertoire quantification. TCRdb trimmed the raw reads at Q25, called clones with MiXCR and kept productive beta chains. Every distinct CDR3 protein forms one entry, paired with its most common genes and DNA. The sample table shows about a million distinct CDR3 sequences, and roughly 29% are seen once. The top ten clones comprise more than 25% of the sample. What the treatment or condition label conveys for this sample: allogeneic hematopoietic cell transplantation with graft depleted of TCRalphabeta T cells and CD19 B cells.

The sequencing here drew on PBMCs, mostly from graft donor cells, taken 360 days after TCRalphabeta/CD19-depleted stem cell transplant. These receptors originate from a boy in the first two years of life who had a stem cell transplant for SCID, so the T cells may come from the graft donor.

The chain combines TRBV2 with TRBJ1-1; perhaps TRBD1 as D (5 bases). The germline V gene encodes CDR1 SNHLY and CDR2 FYNNEI. V gave up 11 bases and J gave up 3 bases, with 16 bases separating them. This CDR3 has 13 amino acids. The CDR3, as DNA: TGTGCCGCCCAACGCGGGGCGGACACTGAAGCTTTCTTT. Translated: CAAQRGADTEAFF.

This chain links TRBV10-3 with TRBJ2-6; 7 bases are shared with TRBD1. V was clipped by 10 bases and J by 2 bases; unmatched bases: 14. CDR1 ENHRY and CDR2 SYGVKD come from the germline V gene. The CDR3 is made up of 17 amino acids. The CDR3 protein is CATQRQTGWTGANVLTF. CDR3 nucleotide sequence: TGTGCCACACAGCGACAGACAGGGTGGACTGGGGCCAACGTCCTGACTTTC.

This clonotype was detected many times. The chain recombines TRBV20-1 with TRBJ1-1, with D unresolved. This CDR3 spans 13 amino acids. Germline V gene sequence: CDR1 DFQATT, CDR2 SNEGSKA (reference sequence). Between the trimmed V and J ends, which lost 4 bases and 4 bases, there was a span of 13 bases. The CDR3 loop is CSAIQDGSTEAFF. Here the CDR3 DNA reads TGCAGTGCTATCCAGGACGGTAGCACTGAAGCTTTCTTT.

This clonotype has a handful of counts. The chain carries TRBV15 and TRBJ1-1, with D tentatively TRBD1 (5 bases). This CDR3 is built from 15 residues. V was trimmed by 0 bases and J by 8 bases, leaving 16 bases between them. Germline CDR1 and CDR2: LNHNV and YYDKDF (reference sequence). The CDR3 DNA follows: TGTGCCACCAGCAGAGATCAGGCAGGGAGCACAGAAGCTTTCTTT. Its protein product is CATSRDQAGSTEAFF. The full variable domain, completed using reference TRBV15 and TRBJ1-1, is DAMVIQNPRYQVTQFGKPVTLSCSQTLNHNVMYWYQQKSSQAPKLLFHYYDKDFNNEADTPDNFQSRRPNTSFCFLDIRSPGLGDTAMYLCATSRDQAGSTEAFFGQGTRLTVV.

This clonotype was seen a few times. The chain is built from TRBV6-2 or TRBV6-3 and TRBJ2-1; 7 nucleotides line up with TRBD1. V lost 6 bases, J lost 9 bases, and 11 bases stayed unmatched. The germline gives CDR1 MNHEY, CDR2 SVGEGT. The CDR3 length is 14 residues. This CDR3 reads CASRNRQGFGEQFF. The CDR3 DNA follows: TGTGCCAGCAGAAACCGACAGGGTTTTGGTGAGCAGTTCTTC.

The rearrangement links TRBV7-2 to TRBJ1-2; no clear D gene. Trimming pared 1 base from V and 4 bases from J, leaving 13 bases between. The CDR3 has 15 residues. From germline, CDR1 is SGHTA and CDR2 FQGNSA. The CDR3 is CASSLGRQEGYGYTF. The CDR3 DNA reads as TGTGCCAGCAGCTTAGGTCGCCAGGAGGGCTATGGCTACACCTTC.

This clonotype was recorded a few times. The gene calls are TRBV6-5 and TRBJ2-5; D is undetermined. This CDR3 region has 14 residues. Trimming removed 3 bases from V and 0 bases from J, with 8 bases in between. CDR1 and CDR2 from the germline V gene are MNHEY and SVGAGI. CDR3 sequence (DNA): TGTGCCAGCAGTTATAACGCCTACCAAGAGACCCAGTACTTC. This encodes CASSYNAYQETQYF.

The CDR3 region is CASSERTGAGETQYF. The CDR3 region has the DNA TGTGCCAGCAGTGAAAGGACAGGGGCGGGGGAGACCCAGTACTTC. This chain connects TRBV7-9 to TRBJ2-5, with 9 bases that match TRBD1. This CDR3 has 15 residues. After removal of 6 bases from V and 5 bases from J, the junction contained 10 bases not matched to a gene. Germline values: CDR1 SEHNR, CDR2 FQNEAQ (reference sequence).

This chain uses TRBV4-1 with TRBJ2-1; tentatively, D is TRBD2 (6 bases). Germline CDR1 MGHRA, CDR2 YSYEKL. This CDR3 region has 16 residues. Between the trimmed V and J ends, which lost 0 bases and 4 bases, there was a span of 13 bases. The CDR3 DNA follows: TGCGCCAGCAGCCAAGATAGCGGACCAATTTACAATGAGCAGTTCTTC. The encoded protein is CASSQDSGPIYNEQFF.

Only a few counts were recorded for this clonotype. The V and J genes are TRBV5-1 and TRBJ2-3, with D unclear. V shed 0 bases and J shed 2 bases, with 7 bases lying between them. This CDR3 has 14 residues. Per the germline V gene, CDR1 is SGHRS and CDR2 is YFSETQ. The CDR3 reads CASSLEYFTDTQYF. In DNA form, the CDR3 reads TGCGCCAGCAGCTTGGAGTACTTCACAGATACGCAGTATTTT.

The chain couples TRBV20-1 to TRBJ2-7; possible D gene TRBD2, 5 bases. Germline V gene data show CDR1 as DFQATT and CDR2 as SNEGSKA (reference sequence). There are 14 residues in the CDR3. Trimming removed 6 bases at V and 3 bases at J, with 18 bases between. The chain's CDR3 is CSAARRRGDYEQYF. The DNA for the CDR3 is TGCAGTGCAGCCCGGCGTCGGGGTGACTACGAGCAGTACTTC.

The gene calls are TRBV6-1 and TRBJ2-7; no clear D. This CDR3 has 12 residues. The germline V gene encodes CDR1 MNHNS and CDR2 SASEGT. Deletions cut 7 bases from V and 2 bases from J, with 9 bases between. The CDR3 DNA reads as TGTGCCAGCATAGGAGACCCCTACGAGCAGTACTTC. This encodes CASIGDPYEQYF.

V is TRBV20-1 and J is TRBJ2-7; D is uncertain. The CDR3 has 13 amino acids. Trimming removed 3 bases at V and 0 bases at J, with 9 bases between. The V gene's germline CDR1 is DFQATT and CDR2 SNEGSKA (reference sequence). CDR3 amino acids: CSASPAVSYEQYF. The CDR3 DNA follows: TGCAGTGCTAGTCCGGCTGTCTCCTACGAGCAGTACTTC.

This chain uses TRBV20-1 with TRBJ2-3, with D possibly being TRBD1 (6 bases). The germline V gene has CDR1 DFQATT and CDR2 SNEGSKA (reference sequence). Trimming pared 6 bases from V and 5 bases from J, leaving 27 bases between. The CDR3 consists of 17 residues. The chain's CDR3 is CSAIVQGPLPPLDTQYF. The DNA for the CDR3 is TGCAGTGCCATCGTCCAGGGGCCACTTCCCCCTTTAGATACGCAGTATTTT.

In its sample, this clonotype was seen many times. The chain recombines TRBV29-1 with TRBJ2-7; 10 bases are a match to TRBD2. CDR1 and CDR2 from the germline V gene are SQVTM and ANQGSEA. J lost 6 bases, V lost 7 bases, and 6 bases had no gene match. The length of the CDR3 is 12 residues. The CDR3, as DNA: TGCAGCGCTAGGACTAGCGGTCTCGAGCAGTACTTC. Its translation is CSARTSGLEQYF.

This clonotype was observed a few times. This rearrangement joins TRBV5-1 to TRBJ1-2; D gene ambiguous. The CDR3 length is 13 residues. The ends were cut back, 2 bases at V and 6 bases at J, with 11 bases in the middle. The germline V gene encodes CDR1 SGHRS and CDR2 YFSETQ. The CDR3 DNA reads as TGCGCCAGCAGCTTCGGCGAAAAGGATGGCTACACCTTC. Translation: CASSFGEKDGYTF.

This clonotype has just a few counts. J is TRBJ2-3 and V is TRBV5-1; TRBD2 aligns across 10 bases. Trimming at V came to 1 base and at J to 2 bases, leaving 7 bases not matched to a gene. Germline loops: CDR1 SGHRS, CDR2 YFSETQ. The CDR3 covers 17 residues. Written as DNA, the CDR3 is TGCGCCAGCAGCTTGTTGGCTAGCGGGGGACCCACAGATACGCAGTATTTT. Translating gives CASSLLASGGPTDTQYF. The variable domain in full, with the rest retrieved from reference TRBV5-1 and TRBJ2-3, is KAGVTQTPRYLIKTRGQQVTLSCSPISGHRSVSWYQQTPGQGLQFLFEYFSETQRNKGNFPGRFSGRQFSNSRSEMNVSTLELGDSALYLCASSLLASGGPTDTQYFGPGTRLTVL.

The sample holds many counts of this clonotype. The genes are TRBV28 and TRBJ2-3, with 7 positions matching TRBD2. With V trimmed by 4 bases and J by 5 bases, 9 bases remained unmatched. This CDR3 spans 15 amino acids. CDR1 is MDHEN and CDR2 is SYDVKM in the germline V gene. In DNA form, the CDR3 reads TGTGCCAGCAGTTCGTTACCGGGGGGACTAGATACGCAGTATTTT. It codes for CASSSLPGGLDTQYF.

CDR3 sequence (DNA): TGTGCCAGCAGTTGGTCGGCAGGGAAAGTAGAGACCCAGTACTTC. This sequence encodes CASSWSAGKVETQYF. J is TRBJ2-5 and V is TRBV12-3 or TRBV12-4; D may be TRBD1 (5 bases). This CDR3 is 15 amino acids long. Deletions cut 4 bases from V and 4 bases from J, with 16 bases between.

The chain uses TRBV20-1 and TRBJ2-7; TRBD1 aligns across 9 bases. Losses at the gene ends were 6 bases for V and 2 bases for J; bases not matched to a gene: 8. Per the germline V gene, CDR1 is DFQATT and CDR2 is SNEGSKA (reference sequence). The CDR3 contains 14 residues. CDR3 loop: CSAEGQGPTYEQYF. The CDR3 region has the DNA TGCAGTGCCGAGGGACAGGGTCCAACCTACGAGCAGTACTTC.

In its sample, this clonotype was seen once. The chain carries TRBV15 and TRBJ1-5; TRBD1 aligns across 7 bases. After removal of 0 bases from V and 2 bases from J, the junction contained 7 bases not matched to a gene. The CDR3 contains 17 residues. CDR1 LNHNV and CDR2 YYDKDF come from the germline V gene (reference sequence). The DNA for the CDR3 is TGTGCCACCAGCAGAGACCTCATGGGACAGCGCAATCAGCCCCAGCATTTT. Translating gives CATSRDLMGQRNQPQHF.